This T cell receptor beta chain comes out of a study of T-cell memory formation after mild COVID-19. About the study: Each donor largely had its own TCR clusters. General study points: A second wave expanding day 15 to 37 was CD4+-biased; contracting clones were balanced. For contracting clones, CD4+ ones sat mainly in CM and EM, CD8+ in EMRA. Some responding clones appeared in pre-infection memory, suggesting cross-reactive memory joined.

TCRdb re-derived calls from the 5' RACE reads in MiXCR, one entry per CDR3 protein. Found here are about 200,000 distinct CDR3 sequences, around 8.8% of them singletons; the top ten hold approximately 3.3%. Germline V gene sequence: CDR1 SGHTA, CDR2 FQGNSA. Trimming left V 3 bases short and J 2 bases short, with 14 bases between. The CDR3 runs 15 residues. This clonotype was detected ten times or more. The antigen is not known. What was sequenced was PBMCs or a T cell subset sorted from them (not recorded which). V gene TRBV7-2 combines with J gene TRBJ2-7, with D possibly being TRBD1 (7 bases). This TCR derives from a man aged 18 to 35 who had mild COVID-19 (a few samples of this study predate the infection). Cell type and time point are not known. CDR3 DNA sequence: TGTGCCAGCAGCTTTACCAGGGGGGCCCCCTACGAGCAGTACTTC. Its protein product is CASSFTRGAPYEQYF.